This TCR beta chain is drawn from a study of blood T cells in healthy people across ages. About the study: Researchers report that template switching captured about one barcoded beta molecule per two T cells. Study-wide points: Long-lived donors had more naive CD4+ cells and higher diversity than aged donors. Estimates of total diversity, which came from one million sequenced T cells, were considered to be underestimates.

A J-beta primer mix and a sample-barcoded 5' primer were used in a second PCR of roughly 6 to 11 cycles. In TCRdb, the 5' RACE reads were re-called with MiXCR into one record per CDR3 protein. The sample carries 550,000 to 800,000 distinct CDR3 sequences, more than 20% recorded once. This clonotype was recorded a few times. Its specificity is not known. Donors were healthy Caucasian individuals from Russia aged about 6 to 100. The TCR sequence derives from a man in his 70s in good health. Sequencing was done on a sample of blood.

CDR3 in DNA: TGTGCCAGCAGGAGGTCTAGCGGGGGGGACGAGCAGTTCTTC. This translates into CASRRSSGGDEQFF. The chain links TRBV28 to TRBJ2-1; TRBD2 aligns across 12 bases. Losses at the gene ends were 6 bases for V and 10 bases for J; bases not matched to a gene: 7. Germline V CDR1 and CDR2: MDHEN, SYDVKM. There are 14 residues in the CDR3.